This T cell receptor (beta chain) was retrieved from a study of cytomegalovirus exposure and HLA in healthy donors. Study-wide findings and caveats: Analysis performed later showed TCR beta chains linked to HLA being more clonally expanded than equally common others.

The PCR had 60 Vbeta and 13 Jbeta primers. Measured with immunoSEQ multiplex PCR; TCRdb has only the in-frame clones, and not every one. This table holds 90,000 to 140,000 clones, roughly 76% found once. V was shortened by 2 bases and J by 2 bases, with 13 bases between the two germline ends. Germline CDR1 is KGHSH and CDR2 is LQKENI. This CDR3 contains 15 residues. Those who donated were healthy bone marrow donors. On this clone: The antigen remains undetermined.

The chain joins TRBV18 to TRBJ2-7; no definite D call. The sample taken for sequencing was PBMCs. The receptor was isolated from a man in his thirties or forties in good health and CMV-seropositive. CDR3 sequence (DNA): TGTGCCAGCTCACCAGTGGCCACGAGGACCTACGAGCAGTACTTC. This sequence encodes CASSPVATRTYEQYF. The full variable domain, with the rest looked up from reference TRBV18 and TRBJ2-7, is NAGVMQNPRHLVRRRGQEARLRCSPMKGHSHVYWYRQLPEEGLKFMVYLQKENIIDESGMPKERFSAEFPKEGPSILRIQQVVRGDSAAYFCASSPVATRTYEQYFGPGTRLTVT.